One T cell receptor (beta chain) is described in this entry. The sample is drawn from a study of T cell changes during pregnancy in multiple sclerosis. TCRdb keeps only in-frame clones here, not all; method: immunoSEQ multiplex PCR. The repertoire holds roughly 93,000 clones, with approximately 89% as singletons. This CDR3 spans 14 amino acids. The germline V gene encodes CDR1 LNHDA and CDR2 SQIVND (reference sequence). V was pared by 3 bases and J by 4 bases, with 1 base of the junction left unmatched. The rearrangement links TRBV19 to TRBJ2-7; 12 bases match TRBD1. Material: peripheral blood, obtained before pregnancy. The clonotype comes from a female donor with multiple sclerosis, enrolled in a pregnancy study. DNA of the CDR3: TGTGCCAGTAGTATGGGACAGGGGGCATACGAGCAGTACTTC. It encodes CASSMGQGAYEQYF.